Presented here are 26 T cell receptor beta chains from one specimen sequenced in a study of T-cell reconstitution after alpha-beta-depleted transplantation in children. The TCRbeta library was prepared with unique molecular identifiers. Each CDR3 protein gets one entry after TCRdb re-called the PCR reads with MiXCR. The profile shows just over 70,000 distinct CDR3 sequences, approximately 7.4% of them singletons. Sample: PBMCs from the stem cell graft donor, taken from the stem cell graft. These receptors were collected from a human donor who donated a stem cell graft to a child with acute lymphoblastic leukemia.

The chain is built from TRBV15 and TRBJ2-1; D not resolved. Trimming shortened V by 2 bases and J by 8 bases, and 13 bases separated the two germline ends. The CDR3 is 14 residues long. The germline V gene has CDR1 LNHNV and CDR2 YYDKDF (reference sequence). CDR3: CATSRPPPSDEQFF. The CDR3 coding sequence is TGTGCCACCAGCAGACCCCCCCCGAGTGATGAGCAGTTCTTC.

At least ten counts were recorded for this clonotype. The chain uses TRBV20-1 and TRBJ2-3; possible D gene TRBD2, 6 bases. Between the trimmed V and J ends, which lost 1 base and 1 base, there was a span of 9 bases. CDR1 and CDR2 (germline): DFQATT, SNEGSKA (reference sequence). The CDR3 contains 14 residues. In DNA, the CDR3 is TGCAGTGCTAGAGGGGCTAGCGGCACAGATACGCAGTATTTT. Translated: CSARGASGTDTQYF.

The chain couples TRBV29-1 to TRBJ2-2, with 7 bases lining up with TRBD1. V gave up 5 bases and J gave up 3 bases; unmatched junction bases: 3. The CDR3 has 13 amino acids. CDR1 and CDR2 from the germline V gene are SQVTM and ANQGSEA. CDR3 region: CSVSQGDTGELFF. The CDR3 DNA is TGCAGCGTTAGCCAGGGGGACACCGGGGAGCTGTTTTTT.

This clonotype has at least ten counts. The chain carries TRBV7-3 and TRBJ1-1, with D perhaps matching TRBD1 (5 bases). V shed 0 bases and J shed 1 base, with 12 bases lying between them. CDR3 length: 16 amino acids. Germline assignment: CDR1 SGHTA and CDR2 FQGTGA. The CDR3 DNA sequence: TGTGCCAGCAGCTTAACCTGGATAGGGGAGAACACTGAAGCTTTCTTT. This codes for CASSLTWIGENTEAFF.

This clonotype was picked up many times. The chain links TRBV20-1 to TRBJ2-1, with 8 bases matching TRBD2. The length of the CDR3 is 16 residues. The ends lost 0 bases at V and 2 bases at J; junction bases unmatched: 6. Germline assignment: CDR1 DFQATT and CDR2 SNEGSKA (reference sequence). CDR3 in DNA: TGCAGTGCTAGAGATCCGGGAGGGAGGGCCTACAATGAGCAGTTCTTC. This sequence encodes CSARDPGGRAYNEQFF.

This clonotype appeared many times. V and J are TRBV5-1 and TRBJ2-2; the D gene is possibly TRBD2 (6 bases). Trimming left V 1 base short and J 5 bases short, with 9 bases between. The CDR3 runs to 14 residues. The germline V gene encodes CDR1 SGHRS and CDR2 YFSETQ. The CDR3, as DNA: TGCGCCAGCAGCTTGTCCCGGGGGACCGGGGAGCTGTTTTTT. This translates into CASSLSRGTGELFF.

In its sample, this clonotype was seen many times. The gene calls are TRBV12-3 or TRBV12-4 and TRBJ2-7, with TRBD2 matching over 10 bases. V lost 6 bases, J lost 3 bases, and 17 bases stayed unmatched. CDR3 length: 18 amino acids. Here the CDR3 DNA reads TGTGCCAGCAGCTTATTCCCGAGCATAGCGGGAGGAGACTACGAGCAGTACTTC. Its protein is CASSLFPSIAGGDYEQYF.

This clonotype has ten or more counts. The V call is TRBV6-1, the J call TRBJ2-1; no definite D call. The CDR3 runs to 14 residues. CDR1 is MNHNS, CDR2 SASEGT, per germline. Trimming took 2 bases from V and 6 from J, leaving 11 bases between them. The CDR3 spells CASSELDFSNEQFF. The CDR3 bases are TGTGCCAGCAGTGAACTAGACTTCAGCAATGAGCAGTTCTTC.

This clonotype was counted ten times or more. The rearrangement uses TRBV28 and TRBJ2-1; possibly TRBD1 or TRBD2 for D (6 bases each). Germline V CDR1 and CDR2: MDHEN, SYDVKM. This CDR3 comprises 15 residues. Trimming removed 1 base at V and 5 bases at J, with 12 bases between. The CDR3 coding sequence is TGTGCCAGCAGTTTATTACGGGGGCTCCACAATGAGCAGTTCTTC. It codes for CASSLLRGLHNEQFF.

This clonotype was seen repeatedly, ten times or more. The CDR3 spells CASSSPGDSSYNEQFF. The CDR3 DNA sequence: TGTGCCAGTAGTTCACCGGGTGACAGCTCCTACAATGAGCAGTTCTTC. The chain has TRBV19 and TRBJ2-1; a weak D match, TRBD1 (5 bases). Trimming cost V 5 bases and J 0 bases, with 14 bases left between them. This CDR3 has 16 residues. Germline-derived CDR1 and CDR2 are LNHDA and SQIVND (reference sequence).

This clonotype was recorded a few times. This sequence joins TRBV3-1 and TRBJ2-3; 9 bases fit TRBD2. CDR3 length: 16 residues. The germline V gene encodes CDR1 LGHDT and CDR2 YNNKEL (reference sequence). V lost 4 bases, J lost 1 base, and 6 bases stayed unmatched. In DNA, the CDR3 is TGTGCCAGCAGCCCCTTTAGCGGGAGTGGCACAGATACGCAGTATTTT. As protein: CASSPFSGSGTDTQYF.

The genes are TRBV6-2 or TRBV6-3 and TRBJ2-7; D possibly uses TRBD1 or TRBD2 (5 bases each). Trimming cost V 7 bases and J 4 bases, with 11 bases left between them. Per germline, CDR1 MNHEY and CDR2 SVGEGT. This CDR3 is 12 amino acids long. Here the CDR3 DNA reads TGTGCCAGCACCGAGGGGTTTTACGAGCAGTACTTC. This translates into CASTEGFYEQYF.

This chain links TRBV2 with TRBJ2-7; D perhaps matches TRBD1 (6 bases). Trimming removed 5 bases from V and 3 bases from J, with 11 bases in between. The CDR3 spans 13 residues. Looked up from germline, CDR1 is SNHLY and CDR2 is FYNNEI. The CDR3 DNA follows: TGTGCCAGCAGTCGACGGGACAACTACGAGCAGTACTTC. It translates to CASSRRDNYEQYF.

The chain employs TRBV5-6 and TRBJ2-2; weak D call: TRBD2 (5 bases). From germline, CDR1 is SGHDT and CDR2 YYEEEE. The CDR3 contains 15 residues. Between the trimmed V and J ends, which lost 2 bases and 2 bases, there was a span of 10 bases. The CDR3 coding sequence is TGTGCCAGCAGCTTACCTTCGGGAAACACCGGGGAGCTGTTTTTT. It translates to CASSLPSGNTGELFF.

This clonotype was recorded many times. DNA for the CDR3: TGTGCCAGCAGTGAAGCGCTTCGGGGAGACGGCTACACCTTC. It is translated as CASSEALRGDGYTF. V is TRBV6-1 and J is TRBJ1-2, with no clear D. Germline V gene lookup returns CDR1 MNHNS and CDR2 SASEGT. Trimming stripped 0 bases from V and 8 bases from J, with 13 bases between. CDR3 length: 14 residues.

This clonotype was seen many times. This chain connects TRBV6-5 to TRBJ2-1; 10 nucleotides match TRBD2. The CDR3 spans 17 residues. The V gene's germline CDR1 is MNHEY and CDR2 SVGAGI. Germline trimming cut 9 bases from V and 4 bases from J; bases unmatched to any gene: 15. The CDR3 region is CASIRAGTSERYNEQFF. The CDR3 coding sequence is TGTGCCAGTATAAGAGCCGGGACTAGCGAACGTTACAATGAGCAGTTCTTC.

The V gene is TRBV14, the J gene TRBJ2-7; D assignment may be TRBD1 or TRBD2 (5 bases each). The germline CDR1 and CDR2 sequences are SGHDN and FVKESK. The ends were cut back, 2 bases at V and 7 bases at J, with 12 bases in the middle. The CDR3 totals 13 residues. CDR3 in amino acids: CASSQRGPSEQYF. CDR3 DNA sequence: TGTGCCAGCAGCCAAAGGGGACCGAGTGAGCAGTACTTC.

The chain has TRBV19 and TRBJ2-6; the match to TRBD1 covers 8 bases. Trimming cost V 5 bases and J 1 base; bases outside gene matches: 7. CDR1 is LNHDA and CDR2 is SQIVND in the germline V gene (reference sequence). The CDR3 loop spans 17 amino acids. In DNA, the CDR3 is TGTGCCAGTAGTCCCGGACAGGGTATGTCTGGGGCCAACGTCCTGACTTTC. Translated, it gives CASSPGQGMSGANVLTF.

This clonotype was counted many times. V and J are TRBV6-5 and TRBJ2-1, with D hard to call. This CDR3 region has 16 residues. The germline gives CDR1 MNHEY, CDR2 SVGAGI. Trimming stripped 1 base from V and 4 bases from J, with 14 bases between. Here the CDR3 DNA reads TGTGCCAGCAGTTACTTTCCGTTTTCGGTTTACAATGAGCAGTTCTTC. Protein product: CASSYFPFSVYNEQFF.

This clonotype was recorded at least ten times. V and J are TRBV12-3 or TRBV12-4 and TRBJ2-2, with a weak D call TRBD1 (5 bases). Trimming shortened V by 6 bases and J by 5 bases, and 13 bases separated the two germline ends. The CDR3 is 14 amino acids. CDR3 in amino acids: CASRKDSETGELFF. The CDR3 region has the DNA TGTGCCAGCAGGAAAGACAGTGAGACCGGGGAGCTGTTTTTT.

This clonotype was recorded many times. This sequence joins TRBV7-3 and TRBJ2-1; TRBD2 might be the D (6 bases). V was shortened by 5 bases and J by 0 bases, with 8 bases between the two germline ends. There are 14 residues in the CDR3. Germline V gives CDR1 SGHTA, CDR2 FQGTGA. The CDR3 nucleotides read TGTGCCAGCAGCCGGGGGTCCTCCTACAATGAGCAGTTCTTC. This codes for CASSRGSSYNEQFF.

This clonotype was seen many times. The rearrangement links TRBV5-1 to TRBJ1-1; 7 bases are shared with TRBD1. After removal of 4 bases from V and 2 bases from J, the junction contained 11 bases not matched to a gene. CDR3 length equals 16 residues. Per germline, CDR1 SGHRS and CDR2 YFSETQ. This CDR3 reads CASSPMPGTANTEAFF. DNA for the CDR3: TGCGCCAGCAGCCCTATGCCCGGGACAGCCAACACTGAAGCTTTCTTT.

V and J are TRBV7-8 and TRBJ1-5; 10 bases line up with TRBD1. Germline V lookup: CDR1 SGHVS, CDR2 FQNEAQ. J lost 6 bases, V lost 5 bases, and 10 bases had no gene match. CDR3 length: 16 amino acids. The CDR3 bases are TGTGCCAGCAGCCGGTGGGACAGGGGCTATGTTCAGCCCCAGCATTTT. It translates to CASSRWDRGYVQPQHF.

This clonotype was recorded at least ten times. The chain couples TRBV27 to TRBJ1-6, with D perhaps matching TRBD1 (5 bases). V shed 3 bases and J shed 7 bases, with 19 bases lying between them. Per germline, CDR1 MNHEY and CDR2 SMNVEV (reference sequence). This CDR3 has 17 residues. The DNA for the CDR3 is TGTGCCAGCAGTTTGGGGGATGTCGGCAGACGCAATTCACCCCTCCACTTT. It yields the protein CASSLGDVGRRNSPLHF.

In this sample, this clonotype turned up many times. DNA of the CDR3: TGTGCCAGCAGCCAAGATCCCGGGGGTCAGGGGGCTTACGAGCAGTACTTC. This sequence encodes CASSQDPGGQGAYEQYF. J is TRBJ2-7 and V is TRBV3-1, with 8 bases matching TRBD1. Germline V gives CDR1 LGHDT, CDR2 YNNKEL (reference sequence). CDR3 length equals 17 residues. Unmatched junction bases numbered 11, after V lost 0 bases and J lost 4 bases.

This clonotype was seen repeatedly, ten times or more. The CDR3 here is CASSSDGTPFNYGYTF. For the CDR3, the DNA is TGTGCCAGTAGTTCGGACGGGACACCATTTAACTATGGCTACACCTTC. The chain uses TRBV19 and TRBJ1-2; a possible D gene is TRBD1 (6 bases). The V end lost 5 bases, the J end lost 1 base, and 17 bases lay between the germline ends. The CDR3 consists of 16 residues. Germline CDR1 LNHDA, CDR2 SQIVND (reference sequence).